This T cell receptor beta chain comes out of a study of T-cell memory formation after mild COVID-19. The V gene lost 1 base and the J gene lost 2 bases, with 9 bases spanning the gap. The CDR3 is 14 amino acids. The germline gives CDR1 SGHKS, CDR2 YYEKEE (reference sequence). 5'RACE primed from the constant segment yielded TCR alpha and TCR beta cDNA libraries bearing sample barcodes and UMIs. Each CDR3 protein is one row after TCRdb ran MiXCR on the 5' RACE reads. There are some 300,000 distinct CDR3 sequences in the sample; under 25% occur only once, and around 20% lies in the top ten. In the case of this clonotype: The antigen is undetermined.

Study-level points and caveats: Clones that contracted clustered mainly in CM and EM if CD4+ and in EMRA if CD8+. Contracting clones from day 15 to 85 showed balanced CD4/CD8; later expanders favored CD4+. Whether second-wave clones peaking at day 37 were SARS-CoV-2 specific went unconfirmed.

The sequenced sample was PBMCs or a T cell subset sorted from them (not recorded which). The TCR sequence derives from a young man who had mild COVID-19 (a few samples of this study predate the infection). Cell type and time point are not known. The chain couples TRBV5-5 to TRBJ1-2; D not certain. The CDR3 DNA is TGTGCCAGCAGCTTGTACGACGGAAACTATGGCTACACCTTC. It specifies CASSLYDGNYGYTF.